Below are 20 T cell receptor beta chains sequenced from a single sample in a study of shared clonotypes between healthy human individuals (dated by TCRdb to the early 2020s). Library method: the immunoSEQ multiplex PCR assay. TCRdb's version of the immuneACCESS table is confined to in-frame rearrangements and falls short of the full clone set. An unresolved V gene accounts for under half of the shortfall where checked; the remainder is of unknown origin. A total of around 2.5 million clones appear in this sample, roughly 93% of them only once. In total, the top ten clones hold 0.36% of the sample. The specimen sequenced was naive CD4+ T cells from PBMCs. Read against the paper, the sample's cell subset or site label means: CD45RA+ positively selected. The receptors were sampled from a man aged 18-30 years in good health. Some clones in this sample may be carry-over from other donors' samples.

As for this clone: The same CDR3 also results from other DNA sequences found in this sample. The chain joins TRBV18 to TRBJ1-1, with D possibly being TRBD1 (6 bases). Trimming pared 2 bases from V and 1 base from J, leaving 8 bases between. CDR3 length: 14 residues. Germline CDR1 KGHSH, CDR2 LQKENI. The CDR3 loop reads CASSPLTGNTEAFF. The CDR3, as DNA: TGTGCCAGCTCACCATTGACAGGGAACACTGAAGCTTTCTTT.

This chain links TRBV6-5 with TRBJ2-3, with TRBD2 identical over 10 bases. CDR3 size: 15 residues. Germline CDR1 is MNHEY and CDR2 is SVGAGI. With V trimmed by 6 bases and J by 5 bases, 8 bases remained unmatched. CDR3 in amino acids: CASSPSGSSVDTQYF. In DNA, the CDR3 is TGTGCCAGCAGCCCTAGCGGGAGCAGTGTAGATACGCAGTATTTT.

V and J are TRBV5-1 and TRBJ2-2; D ambiguous. V was clipped by 4 bases and J by 1 base, with 11 bases between them. Germline values: CDR1 SGHRS, CDR2 YFSETQ. There are 15 residues in the CDR3. For the CDR3, the DNA is TGCGCCAGCAGCCCCCAACCCCTGAACACCGGGGAGCTGTTTTTT. Protein: CASSPQPLNTGELFF.

V usage is TRBV28 and J usage is TRBJ1-2, with 9 bases lining up with TRBD1. The CDR3 totals 17 residues. From germline, CDR1 is MDHEN and CDR2 SYDVKM. V shed 6 bases, J shed 8 bases, and the junction held 19 bases outside the gene matches. CDR3 sequence reads: CASSATGGTSLRGGYTF. The CDR3, as DNA: TGTGCCAGCAGCGCAACAGGGGGCACGTCCCTTAGGGGAGGCTACACCTTC.

The rearrangement links TRBV18 to TRBJ2-2; TRBD2 aligns across 12 bases. Germline V gene data show CDR1 as KGHSH and CDR2 as LQKENI. The CDR3 is made up of 18 amino acids. Unmatched junction bases numbered 7, after V lost 0 bases and J lost 5 bases. The CDR3 reads CASSPPDSLAGGTGELFF. For the CDR3, the DNA is TGTGCCAGCTCACCACCTGATTCCCTAGCGGGAGGGACCGGGGAGCTGTTTTTT.

This sequence joins TRBV5-6 and TRBJ2-7; 11 bases match TRBD2. Germline assignment: CDR1 SGHDT and CDR2 YYEEEE. CDR3 length: 16 amino acids. The J segment lost 1 base and the V segment lost 2 bases, leaving 5 bases of the junction unmatched. CDR3 nucleotides: TGTGCCAGCAGCTTTGGTCTAGCGGGAGGTTCCTACGAGCAGTACTTC. This encodes CASSFGLAGGSYEQYF.

This sequence joins TRBV7-2 and TRBJ2-7; 8 nucleotides agree with TRBD2. Germline values: CDR1 SGHTA, CDR2 FQGNSA. This CDR3 region has 13 residues. V dropped 4 bases and J dropped 7; count of bases not matched to a gene: 6. DNA for the CDR3: TGTGCCAGCAGCTGGGGACTAGTGGTTGAGCAGTACTTC. Its translation: CASSWGLVVEQYF.

The chain links TRBV25-1 to TRBJ1-1; D remains unclear. Trimming left V 3 bases short and J 1 base short, with 15 bases between. From germline, CDR1 is MGHDK and CDR2 SYGVNS. This CDR3 has 16 amino acids. CDR3 coding DNA: TGTGCCAGCAGTGAGCAACTGGTTACAGCGAACACTGAAGCTTTCTTT. As protein: CASSEQLVTANTEAFF.

The rearrangement joins TRBV9 to TRBJ1-1; D remains ambiguous. V gave up 0 bases and J gave up 0 bases, with 12 bases separating them. Germline V lookup: CDR1 SGDLS, CDR2 YYNGEE. The CDR3 loop spans 16 amino acids. The CDR3 DNA is TGTGCCAGCAGCGTAGGGGCAGGATACATGAACACTGAAGCTTTCTTT. Its protein product is CASSVGAGYMNTEAFF.

Note on this clone: Within the sample, other DNA sequences also encode this same CDR3. The gene calls are TRBV5-1 and TRBJ2-2, with 7 bases lining up with TRBD2. J gave up 4 bases and V 0 bases, and 9 bases lay outside the gene matches. Germline V gene data show CDR1 as SGHRS and CDR2 as YFSETQ. The CDR3 is made up of 17 amino acids. This CDR3 reads CASSLANGGIGTGELFF. The CDR3, as DNA: TGCGCCAGCAGCTTGGCCAACGGGGGGATCGGCACCGGGGAGCTGTTTTTT.

The V call is TRBV7-9, the J call TRBJ1-5; D is perhaps TRBD1 (5 bases). V shed 4 bases and J shed 2 bases, with 9 bases lying between them. The CDR3 extends over 14 amino acids. The germline V gene has CDR1 SEHNR and CDR2 FQNEAQ (reference sequence). CDR3 loop: CASSSLGGNQPQHF. CDR3 coding DNA: TGTGCCAGCAGCTCCCTGGGGGGCAATCAGCCCCAGCATTTT.

Worth noting for this clone: The same CDR3 is also encoded by other DNA sequences in this sample. V is TRBV7-3 and J is TRBJ2-1; D uncertain. CDR1 and CDR2 (germline): SGHTA, FQGTGA. There are 12 residues in the CDR3. Trimming pared 1 base from V and 6 bases from J, leaving 4 bases between. CDR3 sequence reads: CASSLSGNEQFF. The CDR3 region has the DNA TGTGCCAGCAGCTTAAGTGGCAATGAGCAGTTCTTC.

This clone was observed once. The gene calls are TRBV11-3 and TRBJ2-2; D is perhaps TRBD1 (6 bases). The V gene's germline CDR1 is SGHNT and CDR2 YENEEA. V was shortened by 5 bases and J by 2 bases, with 15 bases between the two germline ends. CDR3 length equals 16 residues. CDR3: CASSPRSGANTGELFF. CDR3 in DNA: TGTGCCAGCAGCCCAAGATCAGGGGCCAACACCGGGGAGCTGTTTTTT.

This clone was counted a single time. The V and J genes are TRBV18 and TRBJ2-3; tentative D call: TRBD2 (5 bases). Germline CDR1 and CDR2: KGHSH and LQKENI. V was pared by 3 bases and J by 4 bases, with 14 bases between. This CDR3 comprises 15 residues. CDR3 loop: CASSPWTSPPDTQYF. As DNA, the CDR3 is TGTGCCAGCTCACCCTGGACTTCCCCCCCAGATACGCAGTATTTT.

The chain joins TRBV6-1 to TRBJ2-3; 9 bases agree with TRBD2. Trimming removed 1 base from V and 3 bases from J; junction bases left unmatched: 8. This CDR3 has 17 residues. The germline CDR1 and CDR2 sequences are MNHNS and SASEGT. CDR3 region: CASSEDWLAGRTDTQYF. In DNA form, the CDR3 reads TGTGCCAGCAGTGAAGATTGGCTAGCGGGAAGGACAGATACGCAGTATTTT.

This clone came up a few times. The chain recombines TRBV4-1 with TRBJ1-1; the D is unclear. V was clipped by 2 bases and J by 8 bases, with 15 bases between them. The CDR3 contains 14 residues. Germline V lookup: CDR1 MGHRA, CDR2 YSYEKL. In DNA form, the CDR3 reads TGCGCCAGCAGCCAACCGCGGACGTCCCCCGAAGCTTTCTTT. Translation gives CASSQPRTSPEAFF.

The chain couples TRBV7-3 to TRBJ1-5; no definite D call. The CDR3 has 13 amino acids. Between the trimmed V and J ends, which lost 2 bases and 9 bases, there was a span of 11 bases. CDR1 SGHTA and CDR2 FQGTGA come from the germline V gene. The CDR3 reads CASSLSNNGPQHF. The CDR3 DNA reads TGTGCCAGCAGCTTATCTAACAATGGGCCCCAGCATTTT.

V gene TRBV28 combines with J gene TRBJ1-3, with D unresolved. The length of the CDR3 is 13 residues. Germline values: CDR1 MDHEN, CDR2 SYDVKM. The V gene lost 4 bases and the J gene lost 3 bases, with 7 bases spanning the gap. The CDR3 region has the DNA TGTGCCAGCAGTTCGAACAGTGGAAACACCATATATTTT. Protein sequence: CASSSNSGNTIYF.

Note on this clone: The sample carries other DNA sequences with the same CDR3. The gene calls are TRBV6-5 and TRBJ2-7, with 10 bases matching TRBD1. This CDR3 is 14 amino acids long. V lost 6 bases to trimming and J lost 4 bases; unmatched junction nucleotides: 6. Germline CDR1 is MNHEY and CDR2 is SVGAGI. CDR3 sequence reads: CASSPDRGRYEQYF. The CDR3 DNA sequence: TGTGCCAGCAGCCCCGACAGGGGGCGGTACGAGCAGTACTTC.

The chain links TRBV15 to TRBJ2-3, with 7 bases aligning to TRBD1. This CDR3 comprises 14 residues. Germline V gene data show CDR1 as LNHNV and CDR2 as YYDKDF (reference sequence). The ends lost 5 bases at V and 3 bases at J; junction bases unmatched: 5. CDR3 DNA sequence: TGTGCCACCAGCCCAAGACAGGGTACAGATACGCAGTATTTT. This encodes CATSPRQGTDTQYF.